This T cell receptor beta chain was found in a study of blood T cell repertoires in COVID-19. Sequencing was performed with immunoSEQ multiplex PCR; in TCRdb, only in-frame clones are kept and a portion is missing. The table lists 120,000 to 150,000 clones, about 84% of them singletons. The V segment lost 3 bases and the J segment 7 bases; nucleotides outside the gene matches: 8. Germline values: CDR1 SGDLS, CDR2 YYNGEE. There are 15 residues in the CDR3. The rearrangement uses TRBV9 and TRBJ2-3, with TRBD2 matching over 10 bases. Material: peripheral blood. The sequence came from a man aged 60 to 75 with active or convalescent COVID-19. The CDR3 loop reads CASSARGLAVNTQYF. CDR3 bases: TGTGCCAGCAGCGCCCGAGGACTAGCGGTCAATACGCAGTATTTT.